Below, 7 T cell receptor beta chains from the same sample are listed, as sequenced in a study of blood T cells in healthy people across ages. Then a second PCR, running roughly 7 to 11 cycles, was carried out with a sample-barcoded 5' primer and a J-beta primer mix. TCRdb independently ran MiXCR on the 5' RACE reads; one entry per CDR3 protein. The profile covers about 570,000 distinct CDR3 sequences, with approximately 25% appearing a single time and less than 20% taken by the ten largest. The sample comprised blood. Receptors originate from a woman aged 70 to 79 in good health.

The chain combines TRBV20-1 with TRBJ2-3; 9 nucleotides match TRBD1. CDR3 length: 13 residues. Germline values: CDR1 DFQATT, CDR2 SNEGSKA (reference sequence). Losses at the gene ends were 6 bases for V and 3 bases for J; bases not matched to a gene: 4. CDR3 amino acids: CSALDRGTDTQYF. The CDR3 DNA reads TGCAGTGCCCTGGACAGGGGAACAGATACGCAGTATTTT.

This clonotype occurred a few times. The chain carries TRBV21-1 and TRBJ1-2; the table assigns TRBD1, which was not confirmed against the DNA. TRBV21-1 has pseudogene status. The CDR3 sequence is 15 residues long. The CDR3 loop reads CASSNKTGPNYGYTF. The CDR3 nucleotides read TGTGCCAGCAGCAACAAAACAGGGCCAAACTATGGCTACACCTTC.

The chain joins TRBV9 to TRBJ2-5; the D gene is possibly TRBD1 (5 bases). This CDR3 has 15 residues. V shed 0 bases and J shed 5 bases, with 14 bases lying between them. Germline V CDR1 and CDR2: SGDLS, YYNGEE. CDR3 DNA: TGTGCCAGCAGCGTAGGTCATGGGGCCTCGGAGACCCAGTACTTC. Translating gives CASSVGHGASETQYF.

This clonotype was seen only a few times. This could be a read error, since a much larger clone is one nucleotide away. The chain has TRBV20-1 and TRBJ2-4; tentative D call: TRBD2 (6 bases). Germline values: CDR1 DFQATT, CDR2 SNEGSKA (reference sequence). V lost 3 bases and J 0 bases, leaving 21 bases between the germline ends. The CDR3 is made up of 18 amino acids. This CDR3 is CSASPPAGRLLAKNIQYF. CDR3 nucleotide sequence: TGCAGTGCTAGCCCCCCTGCGGGACGGCTACTAGCCAAAAACATTCAGTACTTC.

This clonotype was found a few times. The chain links TRBV6-5 to TRBJ1-5; D gene ambiguous. Germline CDR1 MNHEY, CDR2 SVGAGI. The CDR3 has 14 residues. Trimming left V 2 bases short and J 9 bases short, with 14 bases between. The CDR3 spells CASSYRQARGPQHF. The CDR3 DNA reads TGTGCCAGCAGTTACAGGCAGGCCAGAGGGCCCCAGCATTTT.

The CDR3 coding sequence is TGTGCCACCAGCAGAGGCCCGGGGGGGAGGAATGAGCAGTTCTTC. Translated, it gives CATSRGPGGRNEQFF. This rearrangement joins TRBV15 to TRBJ2-1, with 8 bases lining up with TRBD2. The CDR3 is made up of 15 amino acids. V dropped 1 base and J dropped 7; count of bases not matched to a gene: 6. Per the germline V gene, CDR1 is LNHNV and CDR2 is YYDKDF (reference sequence).

J is TRBJ2-1 and V is TRBV12-3 or TRBV12-4; possibly TRBD2 for D (6 bases). The CDR3 has 16 amino acids. With 3 bases removed from V and 7 bases from J, the gap between germline ends came to 19 bases. The CDR3 loop is CASSLVVASDGNEQFF. CDR3 DNA: TGTGCCAGCAGTTTGGTGGTTGCTAGCGATGGGAATGAGCAGTTCTTC.